Given below is one T cell receptor beta chain in context. A multiplex PCR was run with 60 Vbeta primers and 13 Jbeta primers. Profiling relied on immunoSEQ multiplex PCR, and the TCRdb table lists in-frame clones only, not all of them. The sample includes roughly 100,000 clones, roughly four fifths of them seen just once. This sample stems from a study of cytomegalovirus exposure and HLA in healthy donors. CDR1 SGHTA and CDR2 FQGNSA come from the germline V gene. Trimming removed 2 bases at V and 5 bases at J, with 9 bases between. The length of the CDR3 is 14 residues. This chain links TRBV7-2 with TRBJ1-4; D not certain. What was sequenced was PBMCs. This TCR was sampled from a male donor in good health and CMV-seropositive. The CDR3 region is CASSLMHSNEKLFF. The CDR3 bases are TGTGCCAGCAGCTTAATGCACTCCAATGAAAAACTGTTTTTT.